The clone carrying this T cell receptor beta chain showed up just once. The sample comes from a study of blood T cell repertoires in COVID-19. V shed 10 bases and J 2 bases; nucleotides not matched to a gene: 11. The CDR3 has 14 amino acids. Germline V CDR1 and CDR2: LNHDA, SQIVND (reference sequence). Profiled with immunoSEQ multiplex PCR; TCRdb holds only in-frame clones, not every one. The sample yields more than 200,000 clones, approximately 82% seen once. Material: peripheral blood. This chain links TRBV19 with TRBJ2-7; TRBD1 matches 7 bases. This sequence originates from a middle-aged man with active or convalescent COVID-19. This chain's CDR3 is CATRPGTEPYEQYF. The CDR3 region has the DNA TGTGCCACCAGACCCGGGACAGAGCCCTACGAGCAGTACTTC.